Described below is a single TCR beta chain sequence and its context. There is no known antigen for this receptor. Base-call qualities are not available, and no considerably larger clone is one nucleotide away. Another Seattle source contributed samples from volunteer blood donors who had recovered from COVID-19. Whole blood was collected in K2EDTA tubes by collaborating institutions according to the institutions' own protocols. For TCRbeta analysis, collaborators shipped samples as frozen whole blood, isolated PBMCs, or DNA extracted from either of those sample types. From the cysteine up to the phenylalanine, the CDR3 has a length of 12 residues. The sequence is cut down to CDR3 DNA, 36 bases in frame from base 1. Trimming accounts for 0 bases at V and 12 bases at J, while the number of junction bases matched to no gene is 8. Via the germline V gene (reference sequence), CDR1 is GTSNPN and CDR2 SVGIG.

TCRbeta CDR3 regions were amplified from genomic DNA by means of the immunoSEQ Assay, a bias-controlled multiplex PCR. The authors' pipeline ran thus. Nucleated cell counts per sample were estimated from amplification of reference gene primers within the assay. To quantify the absolute abundance of each unique TCRbeta CDR3 rearrangement, sequence reads were collapsed and filtered. For each sample, productive Simpson clonality was calculated by taking the square root of Simpson's diversity index across productive rearrangements. TCRdb took this table from immuneACCESS and kept in-frame rearrangements with V and J called. Such tables lack part of the clones; where checked against another copy, unresolved V genes explain under half of the gap, and the rest is unexplained. Clone size and the V and J calls come from that table; the DNA yielded D and trimming. Recorded for this sample are hundreds of thousands of clones; 70% to 90% of them occurred a single time. The leading ten clones occupy 0.95% to 1% of the sample.

These data belong to a study of blood T cell repertoires in COVID-19 (TCRdb year 2020). About the study as a whole: Samples covering the acute and convalescent phases of COVID-19 were provided by collaborators in the United States, Italy and Spain. Nearly every sample came with metadata listing a de-identified subject ID, COVID-19 status, age in years and sex. Deeply sampled blood TCRbeta repertoires from subjects exposed to, actively infected with, or recovered from COVID-19 were included in the dataset. A freely available public database, intended as a resource for researchers studying the immune response to SARS-CoV-2, is where the repertoires were released. The material from the prospective study consisted of cDNA or gDNA derived from T cells, B-cell-depleted T cells, or PBMCs. Where available, HLA class I and class II types were obtained from metadata supplied by the sample provider rather than from assay-based typing. Samples were obtained from the ongoing ImmuneRACE study (first 160 participants) and from over 1,000 subjects provided by 6 global collaborators. General conclusions and limits of the study: The quantity of clinical and demographic metadata differed by source and by participant and was supplied without curation.

Source material: peripheral blood. This TCR derives from a woman in her thirties or forties who had recovered from COVID-19. The V and J genes are TRBV30 and TRBJ2-7; the junction holds 7 bases that match TRBD2. The DNA sequence is given as TGTGCCTGGAGTGTATTGGGGGGGTGGGTGTACTTC. Its protein is CAWSVLGGWVYF.